This T cell receptor beta chain was recorded in a study of neoadjuvant anti-PD-1 for oral cavity cancer. The table came from immunoSEQ multiplex PCR; TCRdb's copy has only in-frame clones and leaves some out. The sample lists approximately 12,000 clones, 50% to 65% occurring once. The clonotype originates from a person aged 35 to 85 with oral cavity squamous cell carcinoma. The sample consisted of tumor tissue, taken before nivolumab (anti-PD-1) treatment.

The CDR3 sequence is CASSLGGGPYEQFF. CDR3 nucleotide sequence: TGTGCCAGCAGCTTAGGGGGAGGGCCCTATGAGCAGTTCTTC. The chain employs TRBV7-8 and TRBJ2-1, with 7 bases lining up with TRBD2. J gave up 8 bases and V 1 base, and 5 bases lay outside the gene matches. CDR1 is SGHVS and CDR2 is FQNEAQ in the germline V gene. This CDR3 contains 14 residues.